The 10 T cell receptor beta chains presented below share a single source sample, sequenced in a study of shared clonotypes between healthy human individuals. TCRdb's table, derived via immunoSEQ multiplex PCR, lists solely in-frame clones and lacks some. The data contain hundreds of thousands of clones, 70% to 80% of them seen just once; the ten biggest clones take up around 13%. Input material: PBMCs. These TCRs come from a woman aged 35 to 49 in good health. Some clones in this sample may be carry-over from other donors' samples.

The genes are TRBV4-2 and TRBJ1-3; D is undetermined. The germline V gene encodes CDR1 LGHNA and CDR2 YNFKEQ. The CDR3 sequence is 17 residues long. Trimming left V 3 bases short and J 1 base short, with 16 bases between. DNA of the CDR3: TGTGCCAGCAGCCAGAACCGAGAAGCGACATCTGGAAACACCATATATTTT. Translation: CASSQNREATSGNTIYF.

This chain connects TRBV27 to TRBJ1-2; 8 bases match TRBD1. This CDR3 is built from 13 residues. Looked up from germline, CDR1 is MNHEY and CDR2 is SMNVEV (reference sequence). J was trimmed by 3 bases and V by 6 bases; bases with no gene match: 3. Here the CDR3 reads CASRLQGDYGYTF. The DNA of the CDR3 is TGTGCCAGCAGGCTACAGGGGGACTATGGCTACACCTTC.

The V and J genes are TRBV7-9 and TRBJ2-1; 13 bases fit TRBD2. The CDR3 runs 17 residues. The germline V gene encodes CDR1 SEHNR and CDR2 FQNEAQ (reference sequence). J gave up 4 bases and V 5 bases, and 8 bases lay outside the gene matches. CDR3 coding DNA: TGTGCCAGCAGCGACCCGACTAGCGGGAGGCGATACAATGAGCAGTTCTTC. This encodes CASSDPTSGRRYNEQFF.

To note about this clone: This sample includes further DNA sequences coding for the same CDR3. CDR3 in DNA: TGTGCCAGCAGCGTAAGTACAGCCTCCTACGAGCAGTACTTC. This gives the protein CASSVSTASYEQYF. V is TRBV9 and J is TRBJ2-7; D is unclear. Trimming stripped 1 base from V and 0 bases from J, with 8 bases between. The CDR3 extends over 14 amino acids. The V gene's germline CDR1 is SGDLS and CDR2 YYNGEE.

This clone was seen repeatedly, ten times or more. The chain uses TRBV6-5 and TRBJ1-1; 7 bases map to TRBD1. The CDR3 has 12 residues. Looked up from germline, CDR1 is MNHEY and CDR2 is SVGAGI. V lost 5 bases and J lost 5; bases outside the gene matches: 2. The CDR3 DNA follows: TGTGCCAGCAGTACAGGGGAGACTGAAGCTTTCTTT. It encodes CASSTGETEAFF.

The CDR3 DNA reads TGTGCCAGCAGTTACAATGGCGTCAGCTCCTACGAGCAGTACTTC. Its translation is CASSYNGVSSYEQYF. This chain joins TRBV6-5 and TRBJ2-7; no firm D call. Germline CDR1 MNHEY, CDR2 SVGAGI. The CDR3 loop spans 15 amino acids. V lost 2 bases to trimming and J lost 0 bases, with 11 bases between them.

V and J are TRBV27 and TRBJ1-2; a possible D gene is TRBD1 (5 bases). The length of the CDR3 is 12 residues. Germline V gene lookup returns CDR1 MNHEY and CDR2 SMNVEV (reference sequence). Trimming stripped 4 bases from V and 8 bases from J, with 11 bases between. Here the CDR3 DNA reads TGTGCCAGCAGTTCCAGGGTTGGGGGCTACACCTTC. Translation: CASSSRVGGYTF.

The chain combines TRBV18 with TRBJ2-1; D is perhaps TRBD1 (5 bases). Trimming took off 5 bases at V and 0 bases at J, with 11 bases between the two ends. This CDR3 comprises 15 residues. Germline CDR1 reads KGHSH; CDR2 reads LQKENI. CDR3 residues: CASSAQGSSYNEQFF. In DNA, the CDR3 is TGTGCCAGCTCAGCCCAGGGTAGCTCCTACAATGAGCAGTTCTTC. The full variable domain, in which reference TRBV18 and TRBJ2-1 provide the parts outside the CDR3, is NAGVMQNPRHLVRRRGQEARLRCSPMKGHSHVYWYRQLPEEGLKFMVYLQKENIIDESGMPKERFSAEFPKEGPSILRIQQVVRGDSAAYFCASSAQGSSYNEQFFGPGTRLTVL.

Regarding this clone: The sample has other DNA sequences that encode this CDR3 too. The chain combines TRBV10-3 with TRBJ2-5; D may be TRBD1 or TRBD2 (5 bases each). CDR3 length equals 13 residues. Germline loops: CDR1 ENHRY, CDR2 SYGVKD. With 4 bases removed from V and 5 bases from J, the gap between germline ends came to 11 bases. As DNA, the CDR3 is TGTGCCATCAGTGGGGGACCAGGGGAGACCCAGTACTTC. It is translated as CAISGGPGETQYF.

This chain's CDR3 is CAWIIDSTDTQYF. DNA of the CDR3: TGTGCCTGGATCATTGATAGCACAGATACGCAGTATTTT. The chain is built from TRBV30 and TRBJ2-3; D is unresolved. The CDR3 has 13 amino acids. Germline-derived CDR1 and CDR2 are GTSNPN and SVGIG (reference sequence). V lost 4 bases to trimming and J lost 0 bases, with 8 bases between them.